This T cell receptor beta chain originates from a study of OX40 agonist ivuxolimab in advanced cancers. With respect to the entire study: Ivuxolimab was an agonistic, fully human IgG2 monoclonal antibody directed against OX40 (CD134), a costimulatory receptor. Intravenous ivuxolimab was administered to patients every 2 weeks at six dose levels: 0.01, 0.1, 0.3, 1.5, 3 and 10 mg/kg. Among the 50 to 55 dose-escalation patients, around 19 had hepatocellular carcinoma, roughly 15 melanoma, 9 renal cell carcinoma and 9 head and neck cancer. In the dose-escalation cohort, roughly 80% of patients were male, and the mean age was roughly 60 years, with a range of roughly 20 to 85. Prior anti-PD-1, anti-PD-L1 or anti-CTLA-4 therapy was permitted, and 30% to 45% of dose-escalation patients had received checkpoint inhibitors. Three dose-escalation patients achieved partial responses, one with hepatocellular carcinoma and two with cutaneous melanoma. The point of sequencing TCRbeta in the periphery was to test whether ivuxolimab changed TCR sequence diversity and drove clonal T-cell expansion. The paper describes the monotherapy dose-escalation part (N of about 52 patients) of the phase I trial of ivuxolimab.

Between the V and J ends, shortened by 5 bases and 2 bases respectively, the junction contains 12 bases. Reading the germline V gene gives CDR1 ENHRY and CDR2 SYGVKD. The CDR3 starts with the cysteine, ends with the phenylalanine, and has 15 residues. Only CDR3 DNA remains: 45 bases, in frame from the first base. The trial excluded patients who had a history of autoimmune disease or who were on systemic immunosuppression. Peripheral blood for TCR sequencing was collected from all dose cohorts at baseline, on cycle 4 day 1, and on cycle 7 day 1. The samples were taken from a phase I, first-in-human, multicenter, open-label dose-escalation trial of ivuxolimab. The trial enrolled adults with locally advanced or metastatic head and neck squamous cell, hepatocellular, melanoma or renal cell carcinoma. Before TCR sequencing, CD4+ T cells and CD8+ T cells from peripheral blood were sorted into separate populations.

Overall results and qualifications from the work: Low levels of normalized T-cell clonal expansion were also shown by some nonresponding patients. On average, CD8+ T cells showed more expanded clones than CD4+ T cells after ivuxolimab. Antigen specificity was not determined for the clonally expanded peripheral T cells. At doses of 0.1 to 3.0 mg/kg, clonal expansion of both CD4+ and CD8+ T cells in blood was seen between baseline and week 6. In the 0.1-3.0 mg/kg groups, partial responders had among the lowest normalized peripheral clonal expansion, particularly in CD8+ T cells.

Genomic DNA was extracted from sorted cells for sequencing of the TCRbeta CDR3 region. TCRbeta CDR3 regions were sequenced using the immunoSEQ Assay. TCRdb provides this immuneACCESS table in a form limited to in-frame rearrangements. Some clones are lacking; in checked studies, under half of them reflect an unresolved V gene, and why the rest are absent is not known. The sample records 85,000 or so clones, 86% of which are singletons. The ten largest clones represent approximately 2% of the sample. Comment on this clone: Its recognized antigen is unknown. No base-level quality is on record; no much larger clone is a single base apart.

This sequence originates from an adult with an advanced solid tumor such as melanoma, head and neck, liver or kidney cancer. The chain is made from TRBV10-3 and TRBJ2-2; TRBD1 might be the D gene, on 6 matching bases. The sample consisted of CD4+ or CD8+ T cells sorted from blood, taken in a trial of the OX40 agonist ivuxolimab. The DNA sequence follows: TGTGCCATCAGTTGGACAGCGCGCAACACCGGGGAGCTGTTTTTT. Its translation is CAISWTARNTGELFF.